The clone carrying this T cell receptor (beta chain) turned up a few times. The antigen is unknown. The treatment here: oral pan-JAK inhibitor, 5-10 mg twice daily. CDR3 length equals 16 residues. Germline CDR1 MGHRA, CDR2 YSYEKL. The J segment lost 7 bases and the V segment lost 0 bases, leaving 7 bases of the junction unmatched. The authors extracted RNA and reverse transcribed it into cDNA as the sequencing template. Generated by immunoSEQ multiplex PCR, the TCRdb table keeps only in-frame clones and is missing some. The sample includes about 190,000 clones, around three fifths seen only once; the top ten take roughly 13%. The sample comes from a study of CD8+ T cells in alopecia areata. Findings and caveats of the study: Compared with normal scalp, lesional scalp had higher clonality and more expanded CD8+ clones. Many expanded lesional clones stayed in scalp and blood while on tofacitinib.

The sequence was collected from a human donor with alopecia areata. Here the sequenced sample was CD8+ T cells sorted from blood, taken at week 24, from a patient treated with tofacitinib. The chain joins TRBV4-1 to TRBJ2-2; the match to TRBD2 covers 8 bases. In DNA, the CDR3 is TGCGCCAGCAGCCAAGAACCCGGGGGGGCGATCGGGGAGCTGTTTTTT. Translated: CASSQEPGGAIGELFF.